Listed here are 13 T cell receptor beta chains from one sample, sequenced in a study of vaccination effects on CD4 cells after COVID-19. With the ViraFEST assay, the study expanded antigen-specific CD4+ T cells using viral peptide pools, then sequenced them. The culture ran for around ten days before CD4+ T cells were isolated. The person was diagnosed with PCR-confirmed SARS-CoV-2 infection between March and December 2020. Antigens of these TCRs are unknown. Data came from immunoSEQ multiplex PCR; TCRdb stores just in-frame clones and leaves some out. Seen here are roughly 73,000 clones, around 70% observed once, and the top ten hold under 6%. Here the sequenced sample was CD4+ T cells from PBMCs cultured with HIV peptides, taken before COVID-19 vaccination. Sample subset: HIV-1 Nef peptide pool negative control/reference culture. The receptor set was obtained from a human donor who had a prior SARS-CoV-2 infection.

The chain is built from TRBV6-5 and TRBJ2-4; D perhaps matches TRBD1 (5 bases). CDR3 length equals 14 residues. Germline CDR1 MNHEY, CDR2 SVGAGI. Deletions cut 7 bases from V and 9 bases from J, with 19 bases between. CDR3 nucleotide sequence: TGTGCCAGCATCAACCCCCGGCAAAGGGGCATTCAGTACTTC. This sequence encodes CASINPRQRGIQYF.

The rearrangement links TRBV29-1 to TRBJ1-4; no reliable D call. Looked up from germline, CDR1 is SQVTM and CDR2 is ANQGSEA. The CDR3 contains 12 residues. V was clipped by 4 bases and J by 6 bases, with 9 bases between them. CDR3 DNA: TGCAGCGTTGTTGATACCCATGAAAAACTGTTTTTT. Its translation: CSVVDTHEKLFF.

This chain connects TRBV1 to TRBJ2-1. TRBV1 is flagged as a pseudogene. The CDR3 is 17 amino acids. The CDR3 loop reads CTSSQDRVRDPLGEQFF. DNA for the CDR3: TGCACCAGCAGCCAAGATCGGGTCCGGGACCCCCTCGGGGAGCAGTTCTTC.

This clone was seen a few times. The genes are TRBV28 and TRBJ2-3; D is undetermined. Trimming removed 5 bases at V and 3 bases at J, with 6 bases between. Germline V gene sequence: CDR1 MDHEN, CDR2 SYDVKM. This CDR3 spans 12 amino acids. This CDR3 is CASSHWTDTQYF. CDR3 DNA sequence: TGTGCCAGCAGTCACTGGACAGATACGCAGTATTTT.

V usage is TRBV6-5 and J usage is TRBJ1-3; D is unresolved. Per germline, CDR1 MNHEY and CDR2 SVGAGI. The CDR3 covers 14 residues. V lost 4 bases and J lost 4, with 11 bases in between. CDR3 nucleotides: TGTGCCAGCAGTTCTGCCCAGACAGGAAACACCATATATTTT. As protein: CASSSAQTGNTIYF.

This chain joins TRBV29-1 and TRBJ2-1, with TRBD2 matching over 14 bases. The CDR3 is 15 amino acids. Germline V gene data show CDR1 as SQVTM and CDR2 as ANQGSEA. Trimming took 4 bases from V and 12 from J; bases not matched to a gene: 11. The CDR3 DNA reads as TGCAGCGTTGGGACTAGCGGGGGGCCTGGAGGGGTGCAGTTCTTC. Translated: CSVGTSGGPGGVQFF.

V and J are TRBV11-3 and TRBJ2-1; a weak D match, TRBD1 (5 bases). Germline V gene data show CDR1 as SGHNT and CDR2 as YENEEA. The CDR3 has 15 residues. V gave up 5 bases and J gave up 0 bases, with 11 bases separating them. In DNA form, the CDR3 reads TGTGCCAGCAGCGCCCAGGGTGTCTCCTACAATGAGCAGTTCTTC. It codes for CASSAQGVSYNEQFF.

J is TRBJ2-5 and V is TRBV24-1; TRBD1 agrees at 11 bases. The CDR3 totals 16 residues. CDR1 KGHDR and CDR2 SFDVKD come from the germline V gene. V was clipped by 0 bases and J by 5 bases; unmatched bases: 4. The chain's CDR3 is CATSDLGDRGSETQYF. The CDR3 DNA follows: TGTGCCACCAGTGATTTGGGGGACAGGGGGTCGGAGACCCAGTACTTC.

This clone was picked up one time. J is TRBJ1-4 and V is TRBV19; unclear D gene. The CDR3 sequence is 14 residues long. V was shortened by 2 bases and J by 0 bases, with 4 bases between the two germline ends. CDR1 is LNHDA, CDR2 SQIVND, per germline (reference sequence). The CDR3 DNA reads TGTGCCAGTAGTATACAGGCAACTAATGAAAAACTGTTTTTT. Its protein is CASSIQATNEKLFF.

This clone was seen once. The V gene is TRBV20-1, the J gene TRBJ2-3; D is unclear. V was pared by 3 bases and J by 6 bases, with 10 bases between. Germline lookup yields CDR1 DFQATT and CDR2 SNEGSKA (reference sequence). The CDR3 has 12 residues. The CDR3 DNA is TGCAGTGCTAGTTTGGACGGGGATACGCAGTATTTT. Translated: CSASLDGDTQYF.

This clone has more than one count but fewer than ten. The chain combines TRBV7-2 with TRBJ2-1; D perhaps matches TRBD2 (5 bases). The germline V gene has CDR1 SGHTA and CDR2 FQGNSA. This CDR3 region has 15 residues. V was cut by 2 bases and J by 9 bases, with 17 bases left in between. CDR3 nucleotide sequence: TGTGCCAGCAGCTTAAGAGGCGGAGGCGGTGTTGAGCAGTTCTTC. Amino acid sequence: CASSLRGGGGVEQFF.

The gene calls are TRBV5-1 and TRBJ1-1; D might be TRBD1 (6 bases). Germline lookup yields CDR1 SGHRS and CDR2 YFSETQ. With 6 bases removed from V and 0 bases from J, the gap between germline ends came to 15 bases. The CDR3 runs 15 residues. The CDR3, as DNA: TGCGCCAGCAATGGGGGCGGGAGCATGAACACTGAAGCTTTCTTT. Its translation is CASNGGGSMNTEAFF.

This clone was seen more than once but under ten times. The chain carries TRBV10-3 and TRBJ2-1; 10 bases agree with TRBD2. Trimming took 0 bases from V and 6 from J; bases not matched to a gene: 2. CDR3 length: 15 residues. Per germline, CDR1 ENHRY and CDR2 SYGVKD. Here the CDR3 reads CAISESLAGGNEQFF. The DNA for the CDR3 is TGTGCCATCAGTGAGTCATTAGCGGGAGGCAATGAGCAGTTCTTC.